A selection of T cell receptor beta chains follows, all from one sample in a study of shared clonotypes between healthy human individuals. The method was immunoSEQ multiplex PCR; TCRdb's version includes in-frame clones alone and lacks a portion of them. Found here are millions of clones, 85% to 95% of them singletons; the top ten hold approximately 1.2%. The sequenced sample consisted of naive CD8+ T cells sorted from blood. These receptors were taken from a man aged 18 to 30 in good health. Both conserved end residues are part of each CDR3. The D gene is left open where the match is weak. Only some rows state a clone size, as once, few, many or a class for expanded clones.

J gene	V gene	clone size	D gene	CDR3 DNA	CDR3 protein
TRBJ2-1	TRBV27	NA	TRBD1	TGTGCCAGCAGTTCGTTACAGGGGGACAATGAGCAGTTCTTC	CASSSLQGDNEQFF
TRBJ2-7	TRBV19	NA	TRBD1	TGTGCCAGTAGCCCAGAGGGGACAGCGCATTACGAGCAGTACTTC	CASSPEGTAHYEQYF
TRBJ2-7	TRBV6-5	NA	TRBD2	TGTGCCAGCAGGGCCTGGCGGGAGGGCCGAGGGGAGCAGTACTTC	CASRAWREGRGEQYF
TRBJ2-3	TRBV5-1	NA	NA	TGCGCCAGCAGAAGTGAGGAACCTAGCACAGATACGCAGTATTTT	CASRSEEPSTDTQYF
TRBJ2-7	TRBV7-8	NA	NA	TGTGCCAGCAGCTTATTAGTGGGATACTACGAGCAGTACTTC	CASSLLVGYYEQYF
TRBJ2-3	TRBV9	NA	TRBD2	TGTGCCAGCAGCGCGCTGACTAGCGGATACACAGATACGCAGTATTTT	CASSALTSGYTDTQYF
TRBJ1-4	TRBV10-2	once	TRBD1	TGCGCCAGCCAACCGATGACAGGGCCCGAAAAACTGTTTTTT	CASQPMTGPEKLFF
TRBJ2-7	TRBV27	NA	TRBD2	TGTGCCAGCAGTTTACAAGCGGGAGTTTTTTCCTACGAGCAGTACTTC	CASSLQAGVFSYEQYF
TRBJ2-7	TRBV6-1	NA	TRBD1	TGTGCCAGCAGTGAAGAGGCCGGGACAGGGGGGAACCGGGACGAGCAGTACTTC	CASSEEAGTGGNRDEQYF
TRBJ2-7	TRBV5-1	NA	NA	TGCGCCAGCAGCTTGGCCCCGGACGACTCCTACGAGCAGTACTTC	CASSLAPDDSYEQYF
TRBJ2-7	TRBV28	NA	NA	TGTGCCAGCAGTTCCACAGGGGAGGAAAACGCCTACGAGCAGTACTTC	CASSSTGEENAYEQYF
TRBJ2-7	TRBV7-9	NA	NA	TGTGCCAGCACCGACGGAGCCTACGAGCAGTACTTC	CASTDGAYEQYF
TRBJ2-7	TRBV4-1	NA	NA	TGCGCCAGCAGCCAAGTCGATACCGGGTCCTTCTACGAGCAGTACTTC	CASSQVDTGSFYEQYF
TRBJ2-3	TRBV19	NA	TRBD2	TGTGCCAGTAGTATGACCAGCGGGGTCACAGATACGCAGTATTTT	CASSMTSGVTDTQYF
TRBJ1-2	TRBV28	NA	TRBD1	TGTGCCAGCAGTGTAGTCCAGGGGGCGGCCTATGGCTACACCTTC	CASSVVQGAAYGYTF
TRBJ2-1	TRBV13	NA	NA	TGTGCCAGCAGCTCAAGAGGAGGTGAGCAGTTCTTC	CASSSRGGEQFF
TRBJ2-1	TRBV30	NA	NA	TGTGCCTGGAGTCCGACAACCCTCGGGGAGCAGTTCTTC	CAWSPTTLGEQFF
TRBJ2-3	TRBV11-3	NA	TRBD2	TGTGCCAGCAGCCCCTATGCAGGGCGACTAGCGGGAGAGCCAGATACGCAGTATTTT	CASSPYAGRLAGEPDTQYF
TRBJ2-2	TRBV5-6	NA	NA	TGTGCCAGCAGCACGGGACCGTATAACACCGGGGAGCTGTTTTTT	CASSTGPYNTGELFF
TRBJ2-6	TRBV7-9	NA	NA	TGTGCCAGCAGCTTTTCAGGGGACGGGGCCAACGTCCTGACTTTC	CASSFSGDGANVLTF
TRBJ2-7	TRBV11-2	NA	NA	TGTGCCAGCAGCTTGCCGACGAAGACTCAGGGGCAGTACTTC	CASSLPTKTQGQYF
TRBJ1-2	TRBV27	NA	TRBD1	TGTGCCAGCAGTTTGTTAGGGACAGGGCACGGCTACACCTTC	CASSLLGTGHGYTF
TRBJ2-5	TRBV30	few	NA	TGTGCCTGGTCTGAGGGGAACCAAGAGACCCAGTACTTC	CAWSEGNQETQYF
TRBJ2-7	TRBV28	NA	NA	TGTGCCAGCGAGGTTTGGAGTCGTGTTGAGGGTTCCTACGAGCAGTACTTC	CASEVWSRVEGSYEQYF
TRBJ2-7	TRBV5-6	NA	NA	TGTGCCAGCAGCTTTCGGGACGGCTACGAGCAGTACTTC	CASSFRDGYEQYF
TRBJ2-5	TRBV9	NA	NA	TGTGCCAGCAGCGTAGGGGGCGAAGCGCACCAAGAGACCCAGTACTTC	CASSVGGEAHQETQYF
TRBJ2-1	TRBV30	NA	NA	TGTGCCTGGAGTGTTGACCACAATGAGCAGTTCTTC	CAWSVDHNEQFF
TRBJ2-7	TRBV4-3	NA	TRBD1	TGCGCCAGCAGCCAAGGTCACAGGGGCTCCTACGAGCAGTACTTC	CASSQGHRGSYEQYF
TRBJ2-7	TRBV4-3	NA	NA	TGCGCCAGCAGCCAAGATCGGGGCTCCTACGAGCAGTACTTC	CASSQDRGSYEQYF
TRBJ2-3	TRBV5-6	NA	NA	TGTGCCAGCAGCTTGTGGTTAAGGGCTGGAGATACGCAGTATTTT	CASSLWLRAGDTQYF
TRBJ2-1	TRBV5-1	NA	TRBD2	TGCGCCAGCAGAGTAAGCGGGAGCTACAATGAGCAGTTCTTC	CASRVSGSYNEQFF
TRBJ2-2	TRBV27	NA	NA	TGTGCCAGCGGGTTTTACACCGGGGAGCTGTTTTTT	CASGFYTGELFF
TRBJ2-1	TRBV27	NA	NA	TGTGCCAGCAGTTTATTGTTGGGGAATGAGCAGTTCTTC	CASSLLLGNEQFF
TRBJ2-5	TRBV15	NA	NA	TGTGCCACCAGCGTTAACAGTTTCCAAGAGACCCAGTACTTC	CATSVNSFQETQYF
TRBJ2-7	TRBV5-6	NA	NA	TGTGCCAGCGGAGGGATGGGTATCTACGAGCAGTACTTC	CASGGMGIYEQYF
TRBJ1-5	TRBV9	NA	NA	TGTGCCAGCAGCGTAGAAGGGGGATTCGGTCAGCCCCAGCATTTT	CASSVEGGFGQPQHF
TRBJ1-1	TRBV4-1	NA	NA	TGCGCCAGCAGCCAAGAGTCGGGGGCTGGGACTGAAGCTTTCTTT	CASSQESGAGTEAFF
TRBJ2-1	TRBV18	NA	NA	TGTGCCAGCTCACCATTAGAGGTCTGGCAGGAAGCCTACAATGAGCAGTTCTTC	CASSPLEVWQEAYNEQFF
TRBJ2-7	TRBV5-6	once	NA	TGTGCCAGCAGCTTGGGACTCGCCAGTTACGAGCAGTACTTC	CASSLGLASYEQYF
TRBJ2-5	TRBV7-9	NA	TRBD2	TGTGCCAGCAGCCCCCAGGGACTAGAAGAGACCCAGTACTTC	CASSPQGLEETQYF
TRBJ2-7	TRBV7-9	NA	TRBD2	TGTGCCAGCAGCTTAGGGCTAGCGGGGGAGCAGTACTTC	CASSLGLAGEQYF
TRBJ2-5	TRBV25-1	NA	NA	TGTGCCAGCAGTGAGGGAGAGGGAGCGGCAGAATGGGAGACCCAGTACTTC	CASSEGEGAAEWETQYF
TRBJ2-7	TRBV10-3	NA	TRBD2	TGTGCCATCAGTGGGGGGGGACTTGGGTACGAGCAGTACTTC	CAISGGGLGYEQYF
TRBJ2-7	TRBV27	NA	NA	TGTGCCAGCAGTTTACAGGGGTACGAGCAGTACTTC	CASSLQGYEQYF
TRBJ2-3	TRBV4-1	NA	NA	TGCGCCAGCAGCCCGCACGTCGGCGCAGATACGCAGTATTTT	CASSPHVGADTQYF
TRBJ2-3	TRBV27	NA	TRBD2	TGTGCCAGCAGTCCTCCGGGACTAGCGGGGGGCACAGATACGCAGTATTTT	CASSPPGLAGGTDTQYF
TRBJ2-7	TRBV7-8	NA	TRBD1	TGTGCCAGCAGCCCGTCCGGGACAGGGGTGGGCGAGCAGTACTTC	CASSPSGTGVGEQYF
TRBJ2-1	TRBV11-3	NA	TRBD1	TGTGCCAGCAGCTCCGACAGGGGTGAGCAGTTCTTC	CASSSDRGEQFF
TRBJ2-7	TRBV11-2	once	TRBD2	TGTGCCAGCAGCCCTCCGCGGGAGGGCCCTCCCGAGCAGTACTTC	CASSPPREGPPEQYF
TRBJ1-1	TRBV7-9	NA	TRBD1	TGTGCCAGCAGCGAAACCCTCTGGGGGACAGGAGCTCGAACTGCTGAAGCTTTCTTT	CASSETLWGTGARTAEAFF
TRBJ1-1	TRBV30	NA	NA	TGTGCCTGGAGTGTTGGACGTGAATTGCTCTTT	CAWSVGRELLF
TRBJ2-5	TRBV7-9	NA	TRBD2	TGTGCCAGCAGCTTAGTTGGACTAGCGGGCCTCCAAGAGACCCAGTACTTC	CASSLVGLAGLQETQYF
TRBJ2-7	TRBV5-6	NA	NA	TGTGCCAGCAGCTCCCGGGACTCAACCTACGAGCAGTACTTC	CASSSRDSTYEQYF